The 13 T cell receptor beta chains reported below all come from one sample, sequenced in a study of blood T cell repertoires in COVID-19. The repertoire was sequenced with immunoSEQ multiplex PCR; TCRdb's copy has only in-frame clones and lacks some. The table records 40,000 to 45,000 clones, nearly 90% of them present only once. The sample comprised peripheral blood. The receptors shown here come from a human donor in a cohort sampled during active COVID-19.

This clone was picked up a small number of times. The gene calls are TRBV5-6 and TRBJ1-1, with a tentative D call TRBD1 (5 bases). Per germline, CDR1 SGHDT and CDR2 YYEEEE. V lost 6 bases to trimming and J lost 7 bases, with 19 bases between them. The CDR3 is made up of 14 amino acids. CDR3 bases: TGTGCCAGCACCATCGTCCCCCAGGGCGGTGAAGCTTTCTTT. As protein: CASTIVPQGGEAFF.

CDR3: CARGPANTGELFF. The DNA of the CDR3 is TGTGCCCGAGGGCCAGCGAACACCGGGGAGCTGTTTTTT. This sequence joins TRBV7-9 and TRBJ2-2; TRBD2 is a possible D gene (5 bases). The V gene's germline CDR1 is SEHNR and CDR2 FQNEAQ (reference sequence). The V gene lost 11 bases and the J gene lost 0 bases, with 10 bases spanning the gap. The CDR3 contains 13 residues.

The rearrangement uses TRBV14 and TRBJ2-5; possibly TRBD2 for D (5 bases). This CDR3 is built from 16 residues. CDR1 is SGHDN and CDR2 is FVKESK in the germline V gene. Trimming left V 1 base short and J 5 bases short, with 17 bases between. The CDR3 is CASSQVTTRLWETQYF. In DNA, the CDR3 is TGTGCCAGCAGCCAAGTGACTACGAGACTGTGGGAGACCCAGTACTTC.

This chain links TRBV5-1 with TRBJ2-2; 9 bases agree with TRBD1. Germline loops: CDR1 SGHRS, CDR2 YFSETQ. The CDR3 consists of 17 residues. The V gene end was trimmed by 3 bases and the J gene end by 2 bases; junction bases not matched to a gene: 8. CDR3 loop: CASSSSGTGINTGELFF. The CDR3 nucleotides read TGCGCCAGCAGCTCCTCCGGGACAGGGATTAACACCGGGGAGCTGTTTTTT.

CDR3 protein: CAWNNGGGTEAFF. The CDR3 DNA reads as TGTGCCTGGAATAACGGGGGAGGCACTGAAGCTTTCTTT. The chain recombines TRBV30 with TRBJ1-1; maybe TRBD1 (5 bases). Germline lookup yields CDR1 GTSNPN and CDR2 SVGIG (reference sequence). The CDR3 is made up of 13 amino acids. V was pared by 4 bases and J by 4 bases, with 13 bases between.

This clone came up once. This chain joins TRBV15 and TRBJ2-7, with 9 positions matching TRBD2. CDR1 is LNHNV, CDR2 YYDKDF, per germline (reference sequence). Germline trimming cut 8 bases from V and 6 bases from J; bases unmatched to any gene: 32. CDR3 size: 21 residues. The CDR3 sequence: CATPFESGFLLGGGRGPEQYF. The CDR3 DNA follows: TGTGCCACCCCCTTTGAATCCGGGTTCCTTTTGGGGGGCGGGAGGGGCCCCGAGCAGTACTTC.

The chain is built from TRBV5-1 and TRBJ2-5, with D tentatively TRBD2 (5 bases). V was trimmed by 5 bases and J by 5 bases, leaving 16 bases between them. This CDR3 comprises 14 residues. The germline V gene encodes CDR1 SGHRS and CDR2 YFSETQ. CDR3 in amino acids: CASRPGVSVETQYF. The CDR3 bases are TGCGCCAGCAGGCCCGGGGTCTCTGTGGAGACCCAGTACTTC. Full variable domain (rest looked up from reference TRBV5-1 and TRBJ2-5): KAGVTQTPRYLIKTRGQQVTLSCSPISGHRSVSWYQQTPGQGLQFLFEYFSETQRNKGNFPGRFSGRQFSNSRSEMNVSTLELGDSALYLCASRPGVSVETQYFGPGTRLLVL.

J is TRBJ1-5 and V is TRBV27; D possibly corresponds to TRBD1 (5 bases). The V and J ends lost 8 bases and 8 bases respectively, with 19 bases between them. The CDR3 is made up of 14 amino acids. The germline V gene encodes CDR1 MNHEY and CDR2 SMNVEV (reference sequence). CDR3 sequence (DNA): TGTGCCAGCGGCCTCCAGGGAACTCGAGAGCCCCAGCATTTT. Translation gives CASGLQGTREPQHF.

The J gene is TRBJ2-3, the V gene TRBV5-1; D not certain. This CDR3 has 14 amino acids. The V gene's germline CDR1 is SGHRS and CDR2 YFSETQ. V was trimmed by 4 bases and J by 2 bases, leaving 11 bases between them. As DNA, the CDR3 is TGCGCCAGCAGCGACACCTCCTACACAGATACGCAGTATTTT. Amino acids: CASSDTSYTDTQYF.

V usage is TRBV5-5 and J usage is TRBJ1-1, with 11 bases matching TRBD1. The CDR3 has 18 residues. The germline CDR1 and CDR2 sequences are SGHKS and YYEKEE (reference sequence). V gave up 4 bases and J gave up 4 bases; unmatched junction bases: 15. The CDR3 bases are TGTGCCAGCAGCCCGAGCCCCGGGACAGGGGGGTGGGTCACTGAAGCTTTCTTT. Protein: CASSPSPGTGGWVTEAFF.

The rearrangement uses TRBV6-6 and TRBJ2-7, with D possibly called TRBD1 or TRBD2 (5 bases each). The CDR3 length is 15 residues. Per germline, CDR1 MNHNY and CDR2 SVGAGI (reference sequence). Between the trimmed V and J ends, which lost 6 bases and 0 bases, there was a span of 15 bases. The CDR3 protein is CASSRGQGGSYEQYF. Here the CDR3 DNA reads TGTGCCAGCAGCCGAGGGCAGGGCGGCTCCTACGAGCAGTACTTC.

The rearrangement links TRBV19 to TRBJ2-2; D is possibly TRBD1 (5 bases). This CDR3 has 14 residues. The V and J ends lost 3 bases and 4 bases respectively, with 9 bases between them. Germline CDR1 reads LNHDA; CDR2 reads SQIVND (reference sequence). Here the CDR3 DNA reads TGTGCCAGTAGTATCCCGACAGTCACCGGGGAGCTGTTTTTT. Translating gives CASSIPTVTGELFF.

The V call is TRBV4-2, the J call TRBJ1-4; 8 bases are shared with TRBD1. The J segment lost 5 bases and the V segment lost 0 bases, leaving 20 bases of the junction unmatched. Per germline, CDR1 LGHNA and CDR2 YNFKEQ. The CDR3 is made up of 21 amino acids. The CDR3 nucleotides are TGTGCCAGCAGCCAAGATCTGTCGTCCGGACAGGGCATCCCGCAAAATGAAAAACTGTTTTTT. It yields the protein CASSQDLSSGQGIPQNEKLFF.